Shown below are 16 T cell receptor beta chains from a single sample sequenced in a study of breast tumors, draining lymph nodes, adjacent tissues. Samples came from axillary lymph nodes draining the breast cancer. One entry per CDR3 protein, called by TCRdb with MiXCR from the multiplex PCR reads. The table shows roughly 130,000 distinct CDR3 sequences, with approximately 20% occurring only once. Sequences were obtained from axillary lymph node tissue. These receptors all come from a female donor with breast cancer. Some clones in this sample may be carry-over from other donors' samples.

About this clonotype: This could be a read error, since a much larger clone is one nucleotide away. The chain combines TRBV4-2 with TRBJ2-5, with D perhaps assigned TRBD1 or TRBD2 (6 bases each). V lost 5 bases and J lost 1, with 17 bases in between. Germline V CDR1 and CDR2: LGHNA, YNFKEQ. CDR3 size: 16 residues. The DNA for the CDR3 is TGTGCCAGCAGCTCGGGGGACGGGGGCACCCAAGAGACCCAGTACTTC. Translating gives CASSSGDGGTQETQYF.

This clonotype showed up many times. V is TRBV5-1 and J is TRBJ2-4, with 9 bases that match TRBD1. Germline V gene lookup returns CDR1 SGHRS and CDR2 YFSETQ. Trimming at V came to 4 bases and at J to 9 bases, leaving 5 bases not matched to a gene. The CDR3 sequence is 13 residues long. The CDR3 DNA follows: TGCGCCAGCAGCGTACAGGGGGCTGGCATTCAGTACTTC. This encodes CASSVQGAGIQYF.

This clonotype came up many times. CDR3 sequence: CASSISGSSYNEQFF. CDR3 DNA: TGTGCCAGCAGCATTAGCGGGAGCTCCTACAATGAGCAGTTCTTC. J is TRBJ2-1 and V is TRBV7-3; 9 bases fit TRBD2. This CDR3 spans 15 amino acids. Unmatched junction bases numbered 2, after V lost 5 bases and J lost 0 bases. Germline values: CDR1 SGHTA, CDR2 FQGTGA.

This clonotype occurred a few times. CDR3 DNA: TGTGCCAGCTCACCACCGGGTATGGGACCCGCCGAGAAACTGTTTTTT. Translation: CASSPPGMGPAEKLFF. The gene calls are TRBV18 and TRBJ1-4; possible D gene TRBD1, 5 bases. The CDR3 runs to 16 residues. Germline V gene lookup returns CDR1 KGHSH and CDR2 LQKENI. Trimming shortened V by 0 bases and J by 11 bases, and 19 bases separated the two germline ends.

This clonotype came up many times. The chain combines TRBV27 with TRBJ1-5; D is uncertain. With 8 bases removed from V and 6 bases from J, the gap between germline ends came to 14 bases. Germline V gene sequence: CDR1 MNHEY, CDR2 SMNVEV (reference sequence). There are 13 residues in the CDR3. CDR3 sequence reads: CASGTGSSQPQHF. DNA for the CDR3: TGTGCCAGCGGAACGGGGTCAAGTCAGCCCCAGCATTTT.

This clonotype was detected ten times or more. The chain employs TRBV4-1 and TRBJ2-5, with TRBD2 matching 8 bases. CDR1 MGHRA and CDR2 YSYEKL come from the germline V gene. V shed 5 bases and J 5 bases; nucleotides not matched to a gene: 7. This CDR3 is 14 amino acids long. The CDR3 bases are TGCGCCAGCAGCGAACGGGGGGGCCATGAGACCCAGTACTTC. The encoded protein is CASSERGGHETQYF.

This clonotype appeared many times. The chain recombines TRBV3-1 with TRBJ2-7, with D perhaps matching TRBD1 (6 bases). The V gene lost 1 base and the J gene lost 6 bases, with 16 bases spanning the gap. CDR1 and CDR2 (germline): LGHDT, YNNKEL (reference sequence). The CDR3 runs 15 residues. The CDR3 loop reads CASSQVWTDYSEQYF. CDR3 DNA sequence: TGTGCCAGCAGCCAAGTGTGGACAGACTATTCCGAGCAGTACTTC.

There are many counts of this clonotype. The chain recombines TRBV6-2 or TRBV6-3 with TRBJ2-3, with a tentative D call TRBD2 (5 bases). The ends were cut back, 7 bases at V and 0 bases at J, with 14 bases in the middle. Germline V gene sequence: CDR1 MNHEY, CDR2 SVGEGT. The CDR3 covers 15 residues. CDR3 coding DNA: TGTGCCAGCACTAACGCAGGACTGAGCACAGATACGCAGTATTTT. Translated, it gives CASTNAGLSTDTQYF.

A remark on this clonotype: This may be a read error: a much more frequent sequence differs by one nucleotide. V gene TRBV5-1 combines with J gene TRBJ2-5, with a possible D match to TRBD1 (5 bases). Germline lookup yields CDR1 SGHRS and CDR2 YFSETQ. Trimming pared 4 bases from V and 5 bases from J, leaving 15 bases between. This CDR3 is built from 14 residues. CDR3 DNA sequence: TGCGCCAGCAGCATGCAGGGTAATTCGGAGACCCAGTACTTC. Its translation is CASSMQGNSETQYF.

Many counts were recorded for this clonotype. The J gene is TRBJ2-5, the V gene TRBV5-1; D ambiguous. Trimming cost V 0 bases and J 5 bases, with 14 bases left between them. The length of the CDR3 is 15 residues. Germline CDR1 reads SGHRS; CDR2 reads YFSETQ. This chain's CDR3 is CASSLDQSPRETQYF. CDR3 bases: TGCGCCAGCAGCTTGGATCAGAGCCCCAGGGAGACCCAGTACTTC. Based on the CDR3 plus reference TRBV5-1 and TRBJ2-5, the full variable domain is KAGVTQTPRYLIKTRGQQVTLSCSPISGHRSVSWYQQTPGQGLQFLFEYFSETQRNKGNFPGRFSGRQFSNSRSEMNVSTLELGDSALYLCASSLDQSPRETQYFGPGTRLLVL.

This clonotype was seen repeatedly, ten times or more. The chain has TRBV2 and TRBJ2-5, with 14 bases fitting TRBD2. Germline V gene sequence: CDR1 SNHLY, CDR2 FYNNEI. The CDR3 sequence is 16 residues long. Trimming cost V 5 bases and J 4 bases; bases outside gene matches: 6. CDR3 bases: TGTGCCAGCAGTTCGGGACTAGCGGGGGAGGGAGAGACCCAGTACTTC. It translates to CASSSGLAGEGETQYF.

This clonotype was seen many times. This rearrangement joins TRBV20-1 to TRBJ2-5, with TRBD1 matching over 9 bases. The length of the CDR3 is 14 residues. V dropped 5 bases and J dropped 5; count of bases not matched to a gene: 9. In germline, CDR1 is DFQATT, CDR2 SNEGSKA (reference sequence). The CDR3 region has the DNA TGCAGTGCTGGGGGACAGGGAGGCGGGGAGACCCAGTACTTC. This encodes CSAGGQGGGETQYF.

This clonotype was counted ten times or more. The chain recombines TRBV10-1 with TRBJ2-5; no clear D. The V and J ends lost 3 bases and 3 bases respectively, with 11 bases between them. Germline-derived CDR1 and CDR2 are WNHNN and SYGVQD (reference sequence). The CDR3 contains 14 residues. DNA of the CDR3: TGCGCCAGCAGTGACGGAGCCGCAGAAGAGACCCAGTACTTC. As protein: CASSDGAAEETQYF.

V is TRBV12-3 or TRBV12-4 and J is TRBJ1-4; possible D gene TRBD1, 5 bases. V lost 2 bases to trimming and J lost 6 bases, with 10 bases between them. The CDR3 contains 14 residues. CDR3 coding DNA: TGTGCCAGCAGTTTAAGGGGAAAGGATGAAAAACTGTTTTTT. It translates to CASSLRGKDEKLFF.

The J gene is TRBJ1-3, the V gene TRBV11-2; no clear D gene. Between the trimmed V and J ends, which lost 3 bases and 4 bases, there was a span of 4 bases. This CDR3 has 12 residues. The germline V gene has CDR1 SGHAT and CDR2 FQNNGV. In nucleotides, the CDR3 is TGTGCCAGCAGCTTTAAAGGAAACACCATATATTTT. Protein sequence: CASSFKGNTIYF.

This clonotype was counted between two and nine times. A much larger clone sits a single nucleotide away, making a read error possible. The genes are TRBV5-1 and TRBJ2-7; D gene unclear. The germline V gene encodes CDR1 SGHRS and CDR2 YFSETQ. The CDR3 runs to 15 residues. The CDR3 reads CASSGPGSISYGQYF. The CDR3 nucleotides are TGCGCCAGCAGCGGCCCCGGGTCTATCTCCTACGGGCAGTACTTC.